This T cell receptor (beta chain) derives from a study of T cells in Graves' hyperthyroidism and ophthalmopathy. Study context: Peripheral blood sampling occurred at initial diagnosis, before any treatment. General observations from the study: A 13 V-J signature model discriminated ophthalmopathy versus stable hyperthyroidism. Researchers found most expanded thyroid clonotypes above 0.001 in blood as well.

This clonotype has at least ten counts. Its antigen is not known. It was RNA transcripts that yielded the amplified TCR beta CDR3 regions. The study used the HTBI primer set for a first-round RT-PCR of the TCR CDR3. MiXCR was run by TCRdb on the multiplex PCR reads, yielding one entry per CDR3 protein. The table records 550,000 to 700,000 distinct CDR3 sequences, 14% to 15% of them present only once. The CDR3 has 10 residues. From germline, CDR1 is SQVTM and CDR2 ANQGSEA. The J segment lost 11 bases and the V segment lost 8 bases, leaving 6 bases of the junction unmatched. The sequenced sample consisted of blood. The chain has TRBV29-1 and TRBJ1-2, with 9 bases aligning to TRBD1. The TCR comes from a woman between 40 and 50 years old with Graves' ophthalmopathy. The CDR3 loop is CSIGQGLYTF. The CDR3 DNA reads TGCAGCATCGGACAGGGGCTTTACACCTTC.